The 14 T cell receptor beta chains listed next were all sequenced from one sample in a study of siplizumab effects on memory and regulatory T cells. Here immunoSEQ multiplex PCR was the method, and the copy in TCRdb shows in-frame clones only, minus some. The repertoire holds about 27,000 clones, with approximately 80% as singletons. The sequenced sample was memory CD4+ T cells sorted from blood. Every receptor here comes from a human donor in good health.

The chain couples TRBV11-3 to TRBJ2-3; tentative D call: TRBD2 (6 bases). V lost 3 bases and J lost 0, with 7 bases in between. This CDR3 spans 14 amino acids. Germline V gene data show CDR1 as SGHNT and CDR2 as YENEEA. Here the CDR3 DNA reads TGTGCCAGCAGCTTCGCGGGAAGCACAGATACGCAGTATTTT. It translates to CASSFAGSTDTQYF. The full variable domain, rest sourced from reference TRBV11-3 and TRBJ2-3, is EAGVVQSPRYKIIEKKQPVAFWCNPISGHNTLYWYLQNLGQGPELLIRYENEEAVDDSQLPKDRFSAERLKGVDSTLKIQPAELGDSAVYLCASSFAGSTDTQYFGPGTRLTVL.

The rearrangement joins TRBV6-1 to TRBJ2-7; possible D gene TRBD2, 5 bases. The V gene lost 6 bases and the J gene lost 2 bases, with 8 bases spanning the gap. The CDR3 totals 12 residues. Germline values: CDR1 MNHNS, CDR2 SASEGT. CDR3 region: CASRDSTYEQYF. The CDR3 DNA sequence: TGTGCCAGCAGGGACTCCACCTACGAGCAGTACTTC.

The V gene is TRBV5-5, the J gene TRBJ2-3; TRBD2 matches 10 bases. CDR3 length equals 14 residues. CDR1 SGHKS and CDR2 YYEKEE come from the germline V gene (reference sequence). With V trimmed by 5 bases and J by 7 bases, 7 bases remained unmatched. The CDR3 spells CASRASGGLNTQYF. The DNA for the CDR3 is TGTGCCAGCAGGGCTAGCGGGGGACTAAATACGCAGTATTTT.

The chain joins TRBV4-3 to TRBJ2-2; TRBD1 matches 7 bases. V was pared by 6 bases and J by 5 bases, with 9 bases of the junction left unmatched. CDR3 length: 15 amino acids. CDR1 is LGHNA, CDR2 YSLEER, per germline. Here the CDR3 DNA reads TGCGCCAGCAGTTCAACAGGGGCTGGTACCGGGGAGCTGTTTTTT. It encodes CASSSTGAGTGELFF.

This chain uses TRBV29-1 with TRBJ2-2, with 8 bases fitting TRBD2. Germline assignment: CDR1 SQVTM and CDR2 ANQGSEA. The junction had 16 bases not matched to a gene; V was cut back by 6 bases and J by 4 bases. This CDR3 comprises 17 residues. The CDR3 nucleotides read TGCAGCGTCGCGACCCAAGGTACTAGCGGTCCCACCGGGGAGCTGTTTTTT. It specifies CSVATQGTSGPTGELFF.

The CDR3, as DNA: TGCGCCAGCAGCGGGGTAGCGCATTCCTACGAGCAGTACTTC. Protein sequence: CASSGVAHSYEQYF. This chain joins TRBV5-1 and TRBJ2-7, with D maybe TRBD2 (5 bases). CDR1 and CDR2 from the germline V gene are SGHRS and YFSETQ. Trimming pared 4 bases from V and 1 base from J, leaving 12 bases between. CDR3 length equals 14 residues.

CDR3 sequence (DNA): TGTGCCAGCAGCTTCAGGGTAATTGGGGCCAACGTCCTGACTTTC. Translated: CASSFRVIGANVLTF. The rearrangement links TRBV5-8 to TRBJ2-6, with D possibly TRBD1 on 5 matching bases. Germline-derived CDR1 and CDR2 are SGHTS and YDEGEE. This CDR3 spans 15 amino acids. V was shortened by 2 bases and J by 3 bases, with 9 bases between the two germline ends.

The chain is built from TRBV5-4 and TRBJ2-3, with D possibly being TRBD1 (5 bases). CDR3 length: 14 residues. CDR1 is SGHNT and CDR2 is YYREEE in the germline V gene (reference sequence). V lost 3 bases, J lost 4 bases, and 12 bases lay in between. The CDR3, as DNA: TGTGCCAGCAGCTGGTCAGTAGGGGCAGATACGCAGTATTTT. This codes for CASSWSVGADTQYF.

Remarks on this clone: Other DNA sequences within the sample encode an identical CDR3. The CDR3 nucleotides are TGTGCCAGCAGCGCAACCGAACGGGGAGACCAAGAGACCCAGTACTTC. Translating gives CASSATERGDQETQYF. The chain is built from TRBV13 and TRBJ2-5; possible D gene TRBD2, 5 bases. CDR3 length equals 16 residues. Trimming left V 5 bases short and J 0 bases short, with 16 bases between. Germline lookup yields CDR1 PRHDT and CDR2 FYEKMQ (reference sequence).

This clone was observed a single time. V is TRBV28 and J is TRBJ2-5; 8 nucleotides align to TRBD2. The CDR3 extends over 16 amino acids. Looked up from germline, CDR1 is MDHEN and CDR2 is SYDVKM. V gave up 6 bases and J gave up 2 bases; unmatched junction bases: 11. The CDR3 DNA follows: TGTGCCAGCAGCCCTGCCGGGGGGGGGACACAAGAGACCCAGTACTTC. This encodes CASSPAGGGTQETQYF.

In DNA, the CDR3 is TGTGCCAGCAGCAAAGAAATAACGGGACGGCAGTACTTC. Its protein is CASSKEITGRQYF. The chain uses TRBV21-1 and TRBJ2-7. TRBV21-1 represents a pseudogene. The CDR3 totals 13 residues.

V gene TRBV5-4 combines with J gene TRBJ2-2, with D possibly being TRBD1 (5 bases). Germline loops: CDR1 SGHNT, CDR2 YYREEE (reference sequence). The CDR3 is made up of 16 amino acids. V was shortened by 4 bases and J by 4 bases, with 17 bases between the two germline ends. CDR3 sequence: CASSGASRRFTGELFF. The CDR3 DNA reads as TGTGCCAGCAGCGGGGCCTCCCGGCGTTTCACCGGGGAGCTGTTTTTT.

The chain uses TRBV4-2 and TRBJ2-5, with 7 bases that match TRBD2. CDR3 length: 17 residues. Germline CDR1 reads LGHNA; CDR2 reads YNFKEQ. V was pared by 1 base and J by 0 bases, with 8 bases of the junction left unmatched. CDR3 DNA: TGTGCCAGCAGCCAAGGGGGGGGACCAACGTACCAAGAGACCCAGTACTTC. Its protein is CASSQGGGPTYQETQYF.

This chain joins TRBV11-2 and TRBJ2-2; 11 nucleotides align to TRBD1. V was pared by 7 bases and J by 2 bases, with 3 bases of the junction left unmatched. The CDR3 has 15 amino acids. The germline V gene encodes CDR1 SGHAT and CDR2 FQNNGV. CDR3 sequence: CASKGQGVNTGELFF. DNA of the CDR3: TGTGCCAGCAAGGGACAGGGGGTCAACACCGGGGAGCTGTTTTTT.